This T cell receptor (beta chain) stems from a study of cytomegalovirus exposure and HLA in healthy donors (dated by TCRdb to about 2017). Regarding the study in general: An earlier analysis of 587 of the donors reported approximately 260 Gb of sequence data and around 120 million unique TCR beta sequences obtained from around 180 million T cells. An early release covering roughly 640 HLA-typed donors comprised about 310 gigabases of sequencing data and approximately 85 million unique TCR sequences. Of the 300 to 450 genotyped donors, 65% to 90% fell in the genetic ancestry cluster associated with self-reported Caucasian donors. The aim of the study was to test whether cataloging public T cell receptors could identify signatures of past pathogen exposure. The study used immunosequencing to profile the T cell repertoires of approximately 630 subjects and linked those repertoires to cytomegalovirus serostatus. Besides the first cohort of hundreds of subjects, a separate validation cohort made up of roughly 120 different subjects was used. To predict cytomegalovirus infection status, the study brought together high-throughput TCR immunosequencing, statistical association of individual TCRs with disease status, and machine learning. A later analysis re-examined previously published TCR beta repertoires from more than 550 donors and added high-resolution HLA genotyping to investigate patterns of TCR occurrence. The later analysis used no new phenotypic data to find candidate immune exposures, relying instead on TCR beta sequences and their occurrence across donors. To decide whether each TCR beta V gene segment behaved as functional or pseudogenic, an earlier analysis of 587 of the donors relied on high-throughput TCR beta sequencing. Donor age, sex, ethnicity and CMV serostatus were collected together with the repertoire data. Genome-wide SNP genotypes for about 65% of the 666 donors were used in a later genetic analysis, which treated that subset as a discovery cohort. Every discovery cohort repertoire had been produced on one sequencing platform. HLA typing included class I and class II loci at four-digit resolution. The number of typed donors differed by locus: about 620-640 for A, B, C, DRB1 and DQB1; 522 for DQA1; approximately 600 for DPA1; and about 470 for DPB1. Roughly 5 DR-DQ haplotypes were treated as single units for association and clustering because of strong linkage in the cohort. Among some 410 genotyped donors of the cohort, an average of about 240,000 unique TCR beta nucleotide sequences were sequenced per donor, around 20% of them non-productive. Beyond this particular receptor, the publication reports: The study gave a list of more than 150 TCR beta chains associated with cytomegalovirus. Several of the top co-occurrence clusters appeared to be linked to parvovirus B19, influenza, CMV and Epstein-Barr virus, according to a later analysis. Cytomegalovirus status was reported to be diagnosed by the classifier with high specificity and sensitivity in both the original and validation cohorts. A later analysis found that TCR association rates varied across HLA loci, with DRB1 alleles showing the most associated TCRs and HLA-C alleles the fewest. Because counts were too low, under 20 rarely observed V segments, including chromosome 9 orphons, were left out of the earlier analysis of over 550 of the donors. Strong co-occurrence of HLA alleles, especially DR and DQ, made assigning TCR associations to individual alleles difficult. In vitro tests confirmed that a few of the cytomegalovirus-associated TCR beta chains recognize cytomegalovirus antigens. In a later analysis, HLA-associated TCR beta chains showed more clonal expansion and lower generation probabilities than non-associated chains that were equally common. While some public TCRs were present in many individuals, most TCR sequences turned up only very rarely across donors. The cohort was sequenced for TCR beta chains only, and without alpha or paired-chain data the features that could be detected were limited. Some IMGT-functional V segments, including TRBV6-2 and TRBV6-3, could not be distinguished by the 87-base-pair reads and were therefore excluded. Broadly in line with IMGT annotations, most TCR beta V segments showed up in productive rearrangements about 90% or about 30% of the time in an earlier analysis of around 550 of the donors. The only immune exposure information available for the cohort was CMV serostatus. Compared with the 666-donor mean, donors in an Asian-associated ancestry cluster had fewer N-insertions in productive TCRs, according to a later genetic analysis. The authors suggested that the approach could potentially be generalized to other disease states and immunological phenotypes. A later genetic analysis associated a missense DCLRE1C variant with V-gene and J-gene trimming of TCR beta chains, and an independent cohort replicated the association. HLA typing was unavailable for some donors at each locus, so association tests used only the typed subset. Specific HLA alleles were associated with 18,000 or so TCR beta sequences at a false discovery rate of 0.05 in a later analysis. Correlated functional status among segregating V segments might be attributable to linkage disequilibrium, but an unknown experimental factor could not be ruled out. In a later analysis, most CMV-associated TCR beta chains were found to appear HLA-restricted, with HLA associations seemingly driven largely by CMV exposure. Presence/absence analyses assumed roughly uniform sequencing depth across donors, an assumption that may not hold. A further reported finding was that TCR beta sequences accurately predicted the HLA-A and HLA-B alleles for most subjects in the first cohort. A cluster of highly shared sequence variants was judged likely to be a technical artifact of the sequencing pipeline.

V is cut back by 4 bases and J by 4 bases, with 14 bases in the junction unmatched. CDR1 and CDR2, looked up from the germline V gene (reference sequence), are SGHNT and YYREEE. The CDR3 sequence holds 18 residues, the cysteine and phenylalanine included. The kept DNA is CDR3 alone, 54 bases in frame from the first base. Details on this clone: What this receptor recognizes is not known. There are no base qualities to consult, and no much larger clone falls within one base.

The library relied on the immunoSEQ multiplex PCR assay. For the multiplex PCR, a mixture combining 60 forward primers for TCR Vbeta segments and 13 reverse primers for TCR Jbeta segments was used. The CDR3 region of rearranged TCR beta genes was amplified from genomic DNA by a multiplex PCR assay. Amplified TCR beta libraries were sequenced as 87-base-pair reads on the Illumina HiSeq System. As for how the authors treated the data: Across the roughly 640 repertoires, a later analysis counted approximately 83 million unique TCR beta chains, around 10 million of which were shared by at least two donors. A nearest-neighbor algorithm error-corrected the raw reads and collapsed the reads into unique sequences, merging closely related sequences to remove PCR and sequencing errors. To assign V, D and J gene segments, CDR3 sequences were aligned to IMGT reference sequences. For a sequence to be retained, a match of at least six nucleotides was required to both a V gene segment and a J gene segment. A rearrangement was called productive if the CDR3 had no stop codons and remained in frame with V and J, and every other rearrangement was called non-productive. CDR3 was defined by IMGT convention, running from the second conserved V-encoded cysteine to the conserved J-encoded phenylalanine. The earlier analysis of about 500 of the donors excluded sequences that lacked an unambiguous match to a single V gene segment. In an earlier analysis of several hundred of the donors, V segments were called functional above 56.7% productive rearrangements and were called segregating when the between-donor standard deviation exceeded 5%. To diagnose cytomegalovirus status from the catalog of TCR beta chain sequences, a statistical classification framework was built. A later analysis assigned V and J genes by comparing TCR nucleotide sequences with IMGT/GENE-DB human TR gene sequences. A later analysis assigned CDR3 sequences and most-parsimonious VDJ recombination scenarios with the TCRdist pipeline. In a later analysis, every TCR beta chain was defined by the combination of its CDR3 amino acid sequence and its V-gene family, and reads without a unique V-gene family were dropped. To address suspected cross-contamination and a sequencing artifact, a later analysis removed over 500 highly shared, low-generation-probability nucleotide sequences. For each public chain, a later analysis derived a clonal expansion index from normalized ranks of inferred template counts within each repertoire. A later analysis computed generation probabilities with a VDJ recombination model fitted to out-of-frame rearrangements, and checked the results against IGoR. In a later analysis, TCR-TCR, TCR-HLA and TCR-CMV co-occurrence was scored with hypergeometric tests, and a repertoire-size bias correction was applied to TCR pairs. To estimate false discovery rates, a later analysis permuted the HLA or CMV assignments 20 times. In a later analysis, co-occurring TCRs were grouped with DBSCAN, and TCRdist sequence similarity was added when clustering was performed within HLA-allele-positive subsets. Repertoires with fewer than 30,000 or more than 120,000 public chains were left out of co-occurrence clustering, as were about 5 repertoires with anomalous nucleotide sharing. In TCRdb, the immuneACCESS table is reduced to in-frame sequences with V and J assigned. These tables do not hold every clone; where another copy was compared, an unresolved V gene accounts for under half, and the others remain unexplained. V and J calls and clone size are copied from that table; D and trimming were computed from the DNA. This sample lists 100,000 to 150,000 clones; around 79% were detected once. The ten largest clones add up to 1.1% to 1.5% of the sample.

In total, roughly 670 healthy bone marrow donors made up the cohort. At the time of sampling, all cohort members were nominally healthy, though unrecorded immune exposures were likely present. The donor was CMV seronegative and was included in the group of approximately 350 seronegative cohort members. Every donor gave a peripheral blood sample, and the peripheral blood mononuclear cells from that sample were used for TCR beta sequencing. Genomic DNA was extracted from the blood cell samples with the Qiagen DNeasy Blood Extraction Kit. The rearrangement combines TRBV5-4 with TRBJ1-1, with 12 bases in between that match TRBD1. This TCR derives from a woman in her thirties or forties in good health and CMV-seronegative. Sequenced: PBMCs. The DNA reads as follows: TGTGCCAGCAGCGATCCCGGGACAGGGGGCCTCGGGGGCACTGAAGCTTTCTTT. Translation gives CASSDPGTGGLGGTEAFF. Beyond the CDR3, the reference TRBV5-4 and TRBJ1-1 genes provide the residues; the full variable domain reads: ETGVTQSPTHLIKTRGQQVTLRCSSQSGHNTVSWYQQALGQGPQFIFQYYREEENGRGNFPPRFSGLQFPNYSSELNVNALELDDSALYLCASSDPGTGGLGGTEAFFGQGTRLTVV.